This is a list of T cell receptor beta chains from one sample in a study of shared clonotypes between healthy human individuals. TCRdb's copy holds only in-frame clones and misses some; the assay was immunoSEQ multiplex PCR. The sample has 2 million to 3 million clones; under 95% are singletons. Specimen: naive CD4+ T cells from PBMCs. All receptors derive from a man aged 18-30 years in good health. Some clones in this sample may be carry-over from other donors' samples. CDR3s include the opening cysteine and the closing phenylalanine or tryptophan. Fields, in order: J gene, D gene, clone size, V gene, CDR3 DNA, CDR3 protein. D genes are given only for firm matches. Not every row has a clone size; where given, it reads once, few, many or a size class.

>TRBJ2-1|TRBD2|-|TRBV30
TGTGCCTGGAGTGGAACGGGTAGCGGGAAATACAATGAGCAGTTCTTC
CAWSGTGSGKYNEQFF
>TRBJ2-5|TRBD2|-|TRBV29-1
TGCAGCGTTGCGCGCGGGAGGCGAGAGACCCAGTACTTC
CSVARGRRETQYF
>TRBJ2-1|-|-|TRBV1
TGCACCAGCAGCCAAGTTGTGGAGAATGAGCAGTTCTTC
CTSSQVVENEQFF
>TRBJ1-6|-|-|TRBV5-6
TGTGCCAGCAGCGATCTAGGGCAATTTGATAATTCACCCCTCCACTTT
CASSDLGQFDNSPLHF
>TRBJ2-7|TRBD2|-|TRBV28
TGTGCCAGCAGACCCACTAGCGGGAGCGCCTACGAGCAGTACTTC
CASRPTSGSAYEQYF
>TRBJ2-7|-|few|TRBV27
TGTGCCAGCAGTTTTTTGGGCTCCTACGAGCAGTACTTC
CASSFLGSYEQYF
>TRBJ1-1|-|-|TRBV7-3
TGTGCCAGCAGCCCGGACGGCAACACTGAAGCTTTCTTT
CASSPDGNTEAFF
>TRBJ2-2|-|once|TRBV7-2
TGTGCCAGCAGCTTAGTCCGAGCAGGTTTCACCGGGGAGCTGTTTTTT
CASSLVRAGFTGELFF
>TRBJ2-1|TRBD2|-|TRBV19
TGTGCCAGTAGTATGTTAGCGGGAGGGTCCTACAATGAGCAGTTCTTC
CASSMLAGGSYNEQFF
>TRBJ1-2|-|once|TRBV2
TGTGCCAGCAGACAAGAGAACTATGGCTACACCTTC
CASRQENYGYTF
>TRBJ2-7|-|once|TRBV9
TGTGCCAGCAGCGTAGAGGGGTCAAGGGGCCACGAGCAGTACTTC
CASSVEGSRGHEQYF
>TRBJ1-5|-|-|TRBV28
TGTGCCAGCAGTCCCCTTGGGCAGCCCCAGCATTTT
CASSPLGQPQHF
>TRBJ1-1|TRBD1|-|TRBV5-4
TGTGCCAGCAGCTTGGCCGGACAGGGAGGGACTGAAGCTTTCTTT
CASSLAGQGGTEAFF
>TRBJ1-3|-|-|TRBV7-2
TGTGCCAGCAGCCCCTCGGGAGGTTCTCTTAGTGGAAACACCATATATTTT
CASSPSGGSLSGNTIYF
>TRBJ2-3|TRBD1|-|TRBV19
TGTGCCAGTAGTATACTTCCAGGGGGCAAGGGAGATACGCAGTATTTT
CASSILPGGKGDTQYF
>TRBJ2-7|-|-|TRBV6-5
TGTGCCAGCAGTCCTACCGGTCTTGCCTCCTACGAGCAGTACTTC
CASSPTGLASYEQYF
>TRBJ2-2|-|-|TRBV6-5
TGTGCCAGCAACCCCCAAGGGGGGGCCGGGGAGCTGTTTTTT
CASNPQGGAGELFF
>TRBJ1-2|-|-|TRBV5-5
TGTGCCAGCAGCTGGCGGGGGGACTATGGCTACACCTTC
CASSWRGDYGYTF
>TRBJ1-1|TRBD1|-|TRBV6-6
TGTGCCAGCAGTACACAATCTTCAGGGGGCGAGAGTGAAGCTTTCTTT
CASSTQSSGGESEAFF
>TRBJ1-5|-|-|TRBV28
TGTGCCAGCAGGGAACAGGAAAATCAGCCCCAGCATTTT
CASREQENQPQHF
>TRBJ2-2|TRBD2|-|TRBV5-1
TGCGCCAGCAGCCCTGGGACTAGTCTAACCGGGGAGCTGTTTTTT
CASSPGTSLTGELFF
>TRBJ2-5|-|-|TRBV5-6
TGTGCCAGCAGCGCGACGGGGGTGACAGAAGAGACCCAGTACTTC
CASSATGVTEETQYF
>TRBJ2-7|TRBD1|-|TRBV4-1
TGCGCCAGCGGGTCCGGGACAGGGTCCATCTACGAGCAGTACTTC
CASGSGTGSIYEQYF
>TRBJ2-1|TRBD2|once|TRBV4-2
TGTGCCAGCAGCCAAGACCCGGGACTAGCCAATGAGCAGTTCTTC
CASSQDPGLANEQFF
>TRBJ2-5|TRBD1|-|TRBV5-4
TGTGCCAGCAGCTTCGGGGACAGACGCCAAGAGACCCAGTACTTC
CASSFGDRRQETQYF
>TRBJ1-5|-|-|TRBV28
TGTGCCAGCAGTTTTTCGTATAGCAATCAGCCCCAGCATTTT
CASSFSYSNQPQHF
>TRBJ1-4|-|few|TRBV30
TGTGCCTGGACAGGGAGGCCAAATGAAAAACTGTTTTTT
CAWTGRPNEKLFF
>TRBJ2-3|-|-|TRBV5-4
TGTGCCAGCAGCCACTCCGGCACAGATACGCAGTATTTT
CASSHSGTDTQYF
>TRBJ1-5|-|-|TRBV19
TGTGCCAGTAGTATCGCGGCCACCCGGGGGCAGCCCCAGCATTTT
CASSIAATRGQPQHF
>TRBJ1-5|-|-|TRBV6-6
TGTGCCAGCAGATGGACTAGCAATCAGCCCCAGCATTTT
CASRWTSNQPQHF
>TRBJ2-7|TRBD2|-|TRBV7-2
TGTGCCAGCAGCCTCGGGACTAGCGGGAGAGGTTACGAGCAGTACTTC
CASSLGTSGRGYEQYF
>TRBJ1-1|-|-|TRBV18
TGTGCCAGCTCACCAGGGGTTATGAACACTGAAGCTTTCTTT
CASSPGVMNTEAFF
>TRBJ2-7|TRBD2|-|TRBV7-8
TGTGCCAGCAGCTTAGAGGCGGGAGGGCCGGGGGAGCAGTACTTC
CASSLEAGGPGEQYF
>TRBJ2-3|-|-|TRBV5-1
TGCGCCAGCAGCTTGGAAGGTGGCACAGATACGCAGTATTTT
CASSLEGGTDTQYF
>TRBJ1-1|TRBD1|once|TRBV7-8
TGTGCCAGCAGCAAACGGACAGGGGACTCTTCTGAAGCTTTCTTT
CASSKRTGDSSEAFF
>TRBJ2-5|TRBD2|-|TRBV5-1
TGCGCCAGCTCCCTCCATCAGGCGGGGGGTGGAGAGACCCAGTACTTC
CASSLHQAGGGETQYF
>TRBJ2-2|-|-|TRBV2
TGTGCCAGCAGTTGGTCTGGGACCGGGGAGCTGTTTTTT
CASSWSGTGELFF
>TRBJ2-1|TRBD2|-|TRBV7-9
TGTGCCAGCAGCTCTCGGACTAGCGGGAGGTCCAATGAGCAGTTCTTC
CASSSRTSGRSNEQFF
>TRBJ2-4|TRBD2|-|TRBV18
TGTGCCAGCTCACCCGGCGCGGGACTAGCGGGACGGGACAAAAACATTCAGTACTTC
CASSPGAGLAGRDKNIQYF
>TRBJ2-7|-|once|TRBV29-1
TGCAGCGTTGAAGGCCGAGACTGGGACGAGCAGTACTTC
CSVEGRDWDEQYF
>TRBJ1-4|-|-|TRBV9
TGTGCCAGCAGCGTAGCTGGGAGTGTCGGTGAAAAACTGTTTTTT
CASSVAGSVGEKLFF
>TRBJ2-7|-|-|TRBV28
TGTGCCAGCAGTTTTCAAGCCGGAGCCTACGAGCAGTACTTC
CASSFQAGAYEQYF
>TRBJ2-5|-|-|TRBV5-1
TGCGCCAGCAGCTTGGGTTTGGGACGGGACCGCTCACGGGGGGAGACCCAGTACTTC
CASSLGLGRDRSRGETQYF
>TRBJ1-4|TRBD1|-|TRBV28
TGTGCCAGCAGTCCCTTACCCCATAGAGACAGGGGAGGTGAAAAACTGTTTTTT
CASSPLPHRDRGGEKLFF
>TRBJ2-1|-|-|TRBV9
TGTGCCAGCAGCGTAGCTTCACATAACAATGAGCAGTTCTTC
CASSVASHNNEQFF
>TRBJ2-1|-|-|TRBV4-1
TGCGCCAGCAGCCAAGGAGGGCTCTACAATGAGCAGTTCTTC
CASSQGGLYNEQFF
>TRBJ2-5|-|-|TRBV5-1
TGCGCCAGCAGCTTGTTTGGGGCCCAAGAGACCCAGTACTTC
CASSLFGAQETQYF
>TRBJ2-3|-|-|TRBV18
TGTGCCAGCTCACCTTTAGGTGATACGCAGTATTTT
CASSPLGDTQYF
>TRBJ2-6|-|-|TRBV27
TGTGCCAGCAGAAAAAGCTCTGGGGCCAACGTCCTGACTTTC
CASRKSSGANVLTF
>TRBJ1-5|-|-|TRBV7-8
TGTGCCAGCAGCTTAGCGTGGCCACTCAATCAGCCCCAGCATTTT
CASSLAWPLNQPQHF
>TRBJ2-3|TRBD2|once|TRBV7-3
TGTGCCAGCAGCCCTCAGGGAGCGGGGGGAACCACAGATACGCAGTATTTT
CASSPQGAGGTTDTQYF